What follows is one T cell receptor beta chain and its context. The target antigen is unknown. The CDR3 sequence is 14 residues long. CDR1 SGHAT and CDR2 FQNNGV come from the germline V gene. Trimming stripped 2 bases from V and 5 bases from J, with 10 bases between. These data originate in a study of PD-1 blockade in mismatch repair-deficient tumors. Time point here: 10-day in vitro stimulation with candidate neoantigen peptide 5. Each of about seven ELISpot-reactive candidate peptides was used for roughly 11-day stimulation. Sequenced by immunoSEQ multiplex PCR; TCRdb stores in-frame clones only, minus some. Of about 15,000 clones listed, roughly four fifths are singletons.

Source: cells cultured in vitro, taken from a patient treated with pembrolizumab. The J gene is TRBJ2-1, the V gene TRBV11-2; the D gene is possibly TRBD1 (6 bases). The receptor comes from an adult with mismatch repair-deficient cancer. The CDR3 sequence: CASSLIRGNNEQFF. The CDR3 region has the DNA TGTGCCAGCAGCTTAATCAGGGGTAACAATGAGCAGTTCTTC.